The entry below describes one TCR beta chain. Antigen specificity is unknown. The protocol was immunoSEQ multiplex PCR, while the TCRdb copy is restricted to in-frame clones and leaves out a portion. This table has roughly 60,000 clones, around 90% appearing once. The sample belongs to a study of PD-1 blockade in classical Hodgkin lymphoma. The wider study: With a 2-week interval, patients received intravenous nivolumab at 3 mg/kg.

Germline V gene sequence: CDR1 LNHDA, CDR2 SQIVND (reference sequence). The ends were cut back, 4 bases at V and 6 bases at J, with 19 bases in the middle. The CDR3 has 16 amino acids. All the patients suffered relapse after autologous stem cell transplantation, and brentuximab vedotin exposure differed. Study-wide findings and caveats: It was reported that newly diagnosed patients had less baseline TCR diversity than healthy donors. CD4+ TCR diversity climbed significantly by C4D1, unlike CD8+ TCR diversity. The causes of the repertoire differences, possibly disease activity or prior therapy, remain undefined.

The TCR sequence derives from a human donor with classical Hodgkin lymphoma. The material was peripheral blood mononuclear cells (PBMCs), obtained before the second cycle of nivolumab. The chain carries TRBV19 and TRBJ1-5; unclear D gene. The CDR3 sequence is CASSKGRAWSGQPQHF. The CDR3 DNA reads as TGTGCCAGTAGTAAAGGACGGGCTTGGAGCGGTCAGCCCCAGCATTTT.